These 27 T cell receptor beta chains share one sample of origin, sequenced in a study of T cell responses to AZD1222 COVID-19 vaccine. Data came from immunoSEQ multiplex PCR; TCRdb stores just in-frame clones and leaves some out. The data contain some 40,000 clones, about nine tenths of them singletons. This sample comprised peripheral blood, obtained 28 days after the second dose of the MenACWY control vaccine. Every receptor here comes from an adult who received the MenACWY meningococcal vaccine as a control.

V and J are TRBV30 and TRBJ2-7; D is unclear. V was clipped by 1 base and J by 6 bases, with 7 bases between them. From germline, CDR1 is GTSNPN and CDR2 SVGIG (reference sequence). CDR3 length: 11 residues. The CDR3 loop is CAWSATAEQYF. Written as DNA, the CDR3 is TGTGCCTGGAGTGCCACTGCCGAGCAGTACTTC.

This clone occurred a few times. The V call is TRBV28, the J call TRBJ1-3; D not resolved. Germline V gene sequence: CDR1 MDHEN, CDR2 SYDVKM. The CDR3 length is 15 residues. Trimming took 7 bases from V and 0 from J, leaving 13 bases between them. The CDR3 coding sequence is TGTGCCAGCACCCCCGGAGTAAGCTCTGGAAACACCATATATTTT. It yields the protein CASTPGVSSGNTIYF.

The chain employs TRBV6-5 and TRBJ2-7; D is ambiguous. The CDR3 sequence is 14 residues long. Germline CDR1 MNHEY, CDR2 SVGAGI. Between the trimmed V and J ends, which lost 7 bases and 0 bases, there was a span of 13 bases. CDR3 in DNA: TGTGCCAGCACCGGCACAGCTATCTCCTACGAGCAGTACTTC. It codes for CASTGTAISYEQYF.

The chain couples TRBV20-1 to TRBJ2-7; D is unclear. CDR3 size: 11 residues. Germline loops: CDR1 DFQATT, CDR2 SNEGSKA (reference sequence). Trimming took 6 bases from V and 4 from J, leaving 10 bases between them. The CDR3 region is CSAQFGYEQYF. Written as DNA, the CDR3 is TGCAGTGCCCAATTTGGTTACGAGCAGTACTTC.

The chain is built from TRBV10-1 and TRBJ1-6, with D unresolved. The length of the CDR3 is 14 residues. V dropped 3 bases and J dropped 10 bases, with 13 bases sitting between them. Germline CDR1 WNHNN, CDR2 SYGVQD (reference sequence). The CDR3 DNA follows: TGCGCCAGCAGTGACCATATAGGTGGCTCACCCCTCCACTTT. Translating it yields CASSDHIGGSPLHF.

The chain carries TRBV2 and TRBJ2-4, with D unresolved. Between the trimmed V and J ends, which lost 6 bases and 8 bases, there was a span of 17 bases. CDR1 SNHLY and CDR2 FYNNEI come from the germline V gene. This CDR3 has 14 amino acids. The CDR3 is CASREQILGDIQYF. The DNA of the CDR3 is TGTGCCAGCAGGGAACAAATACTGGGTGACATTCAGTACTTC.

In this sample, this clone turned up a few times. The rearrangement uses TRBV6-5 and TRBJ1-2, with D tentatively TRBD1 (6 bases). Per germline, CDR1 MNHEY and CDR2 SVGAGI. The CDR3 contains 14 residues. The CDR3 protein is CAIKPGHKNYGYTF. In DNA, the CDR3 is TGTGCGATCAAACCGGGACATAAAAACTATGGCTACACCTTC.

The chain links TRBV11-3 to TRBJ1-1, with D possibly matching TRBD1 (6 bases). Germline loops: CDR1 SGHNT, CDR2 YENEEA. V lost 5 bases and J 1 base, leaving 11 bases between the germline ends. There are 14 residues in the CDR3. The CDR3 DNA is TGTGCCAGCAGCCCGGACAGAGGGAACACTGAAGCTTTCTTT. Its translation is CASSPDRGNTEAFF.

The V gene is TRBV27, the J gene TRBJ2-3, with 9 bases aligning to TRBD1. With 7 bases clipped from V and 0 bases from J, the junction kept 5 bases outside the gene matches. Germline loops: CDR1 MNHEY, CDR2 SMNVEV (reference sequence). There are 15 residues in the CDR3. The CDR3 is CASILQGASTDTQYF. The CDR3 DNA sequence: TGTGCCAGCATTCTACAGGGGGCTAGCACAGATACGCAGTATTTT.

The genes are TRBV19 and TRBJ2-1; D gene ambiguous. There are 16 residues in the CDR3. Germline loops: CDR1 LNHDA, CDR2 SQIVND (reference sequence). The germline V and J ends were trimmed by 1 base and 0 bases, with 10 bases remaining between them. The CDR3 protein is CASSIGGLSSYNEQFF. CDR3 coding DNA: TGTGCCAGTAGTATAGGGGGTCTCAGCTCCTACAATGAGCAGTTCTTC.

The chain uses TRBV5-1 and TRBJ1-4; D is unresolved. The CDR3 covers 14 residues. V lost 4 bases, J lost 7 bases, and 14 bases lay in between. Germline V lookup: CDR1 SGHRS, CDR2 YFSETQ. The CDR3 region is CASSPRGGLEKLFF. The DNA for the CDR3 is TGCGCCAGCAGCCCTCGGGGAGGGCTTGAAAAACTGTTTTTT.

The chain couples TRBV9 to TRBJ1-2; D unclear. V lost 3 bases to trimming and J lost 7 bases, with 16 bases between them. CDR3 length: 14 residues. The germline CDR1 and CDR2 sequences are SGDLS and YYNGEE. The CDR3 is CASSAAFGVRGYTF. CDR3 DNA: TGTGCCAGCAGCGCGGCCTTCGGTGTTCGTGGCTACACCTTC. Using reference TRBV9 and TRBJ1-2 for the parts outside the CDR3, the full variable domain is DSGVTQTPKHLITATGQRVTLRCSPRSGDLSVYWYQQSLDQGLQFLIQYYNGEERAKGNILERFSAQQFPDLHSELNLSSLELGDSALYFCASSAAFGVRGYTFGSGTRLTVV.

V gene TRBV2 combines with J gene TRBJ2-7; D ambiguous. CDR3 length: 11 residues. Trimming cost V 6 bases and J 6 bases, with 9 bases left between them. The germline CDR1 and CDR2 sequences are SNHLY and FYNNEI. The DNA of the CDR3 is TGTGCCAGCAGCACATTAGGCGAGCAGTACTTC. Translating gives CASSTLGEQYF.

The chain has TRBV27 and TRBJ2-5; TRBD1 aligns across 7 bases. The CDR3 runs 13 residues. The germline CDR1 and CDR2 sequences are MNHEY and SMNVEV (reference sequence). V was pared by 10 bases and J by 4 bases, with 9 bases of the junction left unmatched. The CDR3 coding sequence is TGTGCCAAACCCACAGGGGCGGGAGAGACCCAGTACTTC. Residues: CAKPTGAGETQYF.

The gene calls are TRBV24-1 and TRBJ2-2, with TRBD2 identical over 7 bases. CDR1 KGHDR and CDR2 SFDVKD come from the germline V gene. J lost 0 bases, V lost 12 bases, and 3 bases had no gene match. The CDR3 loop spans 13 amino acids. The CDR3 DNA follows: TGTGCCGCTAGCGGCGCGAACACCGGGGAGCTGTTTTTT. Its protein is CAASGANTGELFF.

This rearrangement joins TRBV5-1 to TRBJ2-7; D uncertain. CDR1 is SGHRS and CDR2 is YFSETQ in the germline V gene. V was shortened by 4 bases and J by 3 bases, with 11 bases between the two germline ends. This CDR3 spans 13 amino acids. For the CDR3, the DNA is TGCGCCAGCAGCACCGACTGGGACTACGAGCAGTACTTC. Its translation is CASSTDWDYEQYF.

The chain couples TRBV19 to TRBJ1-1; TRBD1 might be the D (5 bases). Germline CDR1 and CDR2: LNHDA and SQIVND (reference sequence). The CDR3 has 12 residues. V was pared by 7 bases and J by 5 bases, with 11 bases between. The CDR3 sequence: CASTRGATEAFF. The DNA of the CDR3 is TGTGCCAGTACACGGGGCGCGACTGAAGCTTTCTTT.

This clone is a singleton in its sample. The CDR3 sequence is CASSLVGTSAWETQYF. The CDR3 DNA sequence: TGCGCCAGCAGCTTGGTCGGTACTAGTGCTTGGGAGACCCAGTACTTC. The V call is TRBV5-1, the J call TRBJ2-5, with D possibly TRBD2 on 5 matching bases. The germline CDR1 and CDR2 sequences are SGHRS and YFSETQ. There are 16 residues in the CDR3. V was cut by 0 bases and J by 5 bases, with 17 bases left in between. The complete variable domain, with remaining parts taken from reference TRBV5-1 and TRBJ2-5, reads KAGVTQTPRYLIKTRGQQVTLSCSPISGHRSVSWYQQTPGQGLQFLFEYFSETQRNKGNFPGRFSGRQFSNSRSEMNVSTLELGDSALYLCASSLVGTSAWETQYFGPGTRLLVL.

The CDR3 DNA follows: TGTGCCAGCAGTTGGAGGACAGGGTCGGTGGGAGAGCAGTACTTC. This translates into CASSWRTGSVGEQYF. This sequence joins TRBV6-5 and TRBJ2-7, with 8 positions matching TRBD1. Germline loops: CDR1 MNHEY, CDR2 SVGAGI. This CDR3 comprises 15 residues. V was pared by 4 bases and J by 7 bases, with 12 bases of the junction left unmatched.

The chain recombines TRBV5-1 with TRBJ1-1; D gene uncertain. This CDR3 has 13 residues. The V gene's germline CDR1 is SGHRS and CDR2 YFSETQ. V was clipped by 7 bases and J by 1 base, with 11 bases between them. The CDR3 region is CASSSRGNTEAFF. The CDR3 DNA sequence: TGCGCCAGCTCCTCTCGGGGGAACACTGAAGCTTTCTTT.

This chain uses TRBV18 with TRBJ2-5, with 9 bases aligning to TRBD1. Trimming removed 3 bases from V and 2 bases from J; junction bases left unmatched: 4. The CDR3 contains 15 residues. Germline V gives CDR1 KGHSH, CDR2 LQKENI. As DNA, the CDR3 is TGTGCCAGCTCACCTGACAGGGGGAGGCAAGAGACCCAGTACTTC. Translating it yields CASSPDRGRQETQYF.

This CDR3 reads CATSDLNRATGELFF. CDR3 DNA sequence: TGTGCCACCAGTGATTTGAACAGGGCCACCGGGGAGCTGTTTTTT. V and J are TRBV24-1 and TRBJ2-2; the D gene is possibly TRBD1 (6 bases). Germline assignment: CDR1 KGHDR and CDR2 SFDVKD. This CDR3 is built from 15 residues. With 0 bases removed from V and 4 bases from J, the gap between germline ends came to 8 bases.

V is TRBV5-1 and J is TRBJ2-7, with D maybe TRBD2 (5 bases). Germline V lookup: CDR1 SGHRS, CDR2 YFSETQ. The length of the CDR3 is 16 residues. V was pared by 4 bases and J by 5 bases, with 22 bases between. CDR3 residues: CASSPQEAAQGNEQYF. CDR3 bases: TGCGCCAGCAGCCCCCAGGAGGCGGCCCAAGGTAACGAGCAGTACTTC.

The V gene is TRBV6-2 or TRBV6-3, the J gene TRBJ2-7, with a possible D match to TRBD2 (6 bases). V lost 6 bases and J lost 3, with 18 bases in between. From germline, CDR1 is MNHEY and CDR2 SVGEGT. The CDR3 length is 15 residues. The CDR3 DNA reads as TGTGCCAGCAGCGAAGAAAGAGGAGGGTACTACGAGCAGTACTTC. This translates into CASSEERGGYYEQYF.

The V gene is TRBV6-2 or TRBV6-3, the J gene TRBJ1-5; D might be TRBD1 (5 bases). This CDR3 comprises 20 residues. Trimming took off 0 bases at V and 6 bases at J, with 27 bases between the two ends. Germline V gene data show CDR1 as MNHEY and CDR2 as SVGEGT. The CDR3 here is CASSYSKGEGGRLGTQPQHF. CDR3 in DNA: TGTGCCAGCAGTTACTCGAAAGGGGAGGGCGGTCGTCTGGGTACTCAGCCCCAGCATTTT.

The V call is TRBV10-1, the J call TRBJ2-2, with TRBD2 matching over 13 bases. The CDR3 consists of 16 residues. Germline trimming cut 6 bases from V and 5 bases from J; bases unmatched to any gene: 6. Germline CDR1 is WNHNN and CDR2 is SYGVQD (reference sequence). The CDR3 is CASSAGTSGITGELFF. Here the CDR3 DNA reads TGCGCCAGCAGCGCCGGGACTAGCGGGATAACCGGGGAGCTGTTTTTT.

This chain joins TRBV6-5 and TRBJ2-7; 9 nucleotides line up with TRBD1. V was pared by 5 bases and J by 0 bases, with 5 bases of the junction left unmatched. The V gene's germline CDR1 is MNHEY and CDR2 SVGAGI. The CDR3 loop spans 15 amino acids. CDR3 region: CASSRQGGGSYEQYF. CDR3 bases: TGTGCCAGCAGTAGACAGGGGGGCGGCTCCTACGAGCAGTACTTC.